This T cell receptor (beta chain) was retrieved from a study of blood T cell repertoires in COVID-19. The CDR3 is 19 residues long. Germline loops: CDR1 SGHTA, CDR2 FQGTGA. V gave up 1 base and J gave up 1 base, with 19 bases separating them. Sequencing was performed with immunoSEQ multiplex PCR; in TCRdb, only in-frame clones are kept and a portion is missing. This table holds over 200,000 clones, around nine tenths found once. Sequenced sample: peripheral blood. The sequence was obtained from a man in his fifties or sixties who had recovered from COVID-19. This chain links TRBV7-3 with TRBJ2-2, with a weak D call TRBD1 (6 bases). CDR3 sequence: CASSLRTALGARNTGELFF. As DNA, the CDR3 is TGTGCCAGCAGCTTAAGGACGGCATTGGGGGCCAGGAACACCGGGGAGCTGTTTTTT.